These T cell receptor beta chains were read from a single sample in a study of blood T cell repertoires in COVID-19. Generated by immunoSEQ multiplex PCR, the TCRdb table keeps only in-frame clones and is missing some. The repertoire holds 84,000 or so clones, about 82% seen once, with roughly 10% in the top ten. The sequenced material came from peripheral blood. The receptors stem from a woman in her 70s with active or convalescent COVID-19. Both conserved end residues are trimmed from each CDR3. Fields, in order: clone size, D gene, J gene, V gene, CDR3 protein. A D gene is named only where the DNA matches it firmly. Rows may omit the clone size; those that give it use once, few, many or a size class.

clone size: NA; D gene: NA; J gene: TRBJ1-2; V gene: TRBV28; CDR3 protein: ASREPNYGYT
clone size: NA; D gene: NA; J gene: TRBJ2-3; V gene: TRBV7-2; CDR3 protein: ASTLIGTDTQY
clone size: once; D gene: TRBD2; J gene: TRBJ2-5; V gene: TRBV29-1; CDR3 protein: SGVRGGRETQY
clone size: NA; D gene: NA; J gene: TRBJ2-3; V gene: TRBV7-2; CDR3 protein: ASSLRTGGDTQY
clone size: NA; D gene: NA; J gene: TRBJ2-3; V gene: TRBV18; CDR3 protein: ASSPRQGQTDTQY
clone size: NA; D gene: NA; J gene: TRBJ1-4; V gene: TRBV4-3; CDR3 protein: ASSQGMWGRGEKLF
clone size: NA; D gene: TRBD1; J gene: TRBJ2-7; V gene: TRBV19; CDR3 protein: ASSIVLGQGNEQY
clone size: NA; D gene: TRBD1; J gene: TRBJ2-7; V gene: TRBV19; CDR3 protein: ASRRQGNEQY
clone size: NA; D gene: NA; J gene: TRBJ2-2; V gene: TRBV18; CDR3 protein: ASSPSQGTGELF
clone size: NA; D gene: NA; J gene: TRBJ2-3; V gene: TRBV24-1; CDR3 protein: ATRETGSDTQY
clone size: NA; D gene: TRBD1; J gene: TRBJ1-4; V gene: TRBV18; CDR3 protein: ASSQRTGSDEKLF
clone size: NA; D gene: NA; J gene: TRBJ2-3; V gene: TRBV3-1/TRBV3-2; CDR3 protein: ASSQVTGEPTDTQY
clone size: NA; D gene: NA; J gene: TRBJ2-2; V gene: TRBV3-1/TRBV3-2; CDR3 protein: ASSPDYINTGELF
clone size: NA; D gene: NA; J gene: TRBJ1-5; V gene: TRBV21-1; CDR3 protein: ASNWEDSNQPQH
clone size: NA; D gene: NA; J gene: TRBJ2-1; V gene: TRBV10-3; CDR3 protein: AISQAGVRNEQL
clone size: once; D gene: NA; J gene: TRBJ2-5; V gene: TRBV19; CDR3 protein: ASSMAGKESQY
clone size: NA; D gene: NA; J gene: TRBJ1-2; V gene: TRBV19; CDR3 protein: ASSIGRDIFNYGYT
clone size: few; D gene: TRBD1; J gene: TRBJ1-4; V gene: TRBV5-1; CDR3 protein: ASSHRTGNEKLF
clone size: once; D gene: NA; J gene: TRBJ1-6; V gene: TRBV7-8; CDR3 protein: ASSLDSGNSPLH
clone size: NA; D gene: NA; J gene: TRBJ1-6; V gene: TRBV9; CDR3 protein: ASSSRGAGGNSPLH
clone size: NA; D gene: TRBD2; J gene: TRBJ2-1; V gene: TRBV7-7; CDR3 protein: AVGGSYNEQF
clone size: NA; D gene: NA; J gene: TRBJ1-1; V gene: TRBV15; CDR3 protein: ATSGTWGGVSTEAF
clone size: once; D gene: NA; J gene: TRBJ1-1; V gene: TRBV5-1; CDR3 protein: ASSPQGRNTEAF
clone size: NA; D gene: NA; J gene: TRBJ1-2; V gene: TRBV28; CDR3 protein: ASSSRRDYGYT
clone size: NA; D gene: TRBD1; J gene: TRBJ1-1; V gene: TRBV5-1; CDR3 protein: ASSLDRGPFTEAF
clone size: NA; D gene: TRBD1; J gene: TRBJ1-6; V gene: TRBV5-1; CDR3 protein: ASSLEPTGNNSPLH
clone size: NA; D gene: TRBD2; J gene: TRBJ2-7; V gene: TRBV11-3; CDR3 protein: ASSLRTSGGSYEQY
clone size: NA; D gene: NA; J gene: TRBJ2-5; V gene: TRBV3-1/TRBV3-2; CDR3 protein: ASSPARLPQETQY
clone size: few; D gene: TRBD1; J gene: TRBJ2-1; V gene: TRBV12-3/TRBV12-4; CDR3 protein: ASTGQDYNEQF
clone size: NA; D gene: NA; J gene: TRBJ2-7; V gene: TRBV24-1; CDR3 protein: ATSDPRGPDEQY
clone size: once; D gene: TRBD1; J gene: TRBJ2-4; V gene: TRBV4-1; CDR3 protein: ASSHLPGGYIQY
clone size: NA; D gene: NA; J gene: TRBJ1-5; V gene: TRBV6-5; CDR3 protein: ASSYSQGAQPQH
clone size: NA; D gene: TRBD1; J gene: TRBJ2-2; V gene: TRBV18; CDR3 protein: ASSPPKQGVATTGELF
clone size: NA; D gene: TRBD1; J gene: TRBJ1-6; V gene: TRBV28; CDR3 protein: ASSLNSGTEIYNSPLH
clone size: NA; D gene: NA; J gene: TRBJ2-1; V gene: TRBV7-2; CDR3 protein: ASSLRGRTRGNEQF
clone size: NA; D gene: NA; J gene: TRBJ2-5; V gene: TRBV5-5; CDR3 protein: ASSLDWHQETQY
clone size: NA; D gene: NA; J gene: TRBJ1-5; V gene: TRBV28; CDR3 protein: ASELAGEIREPQH
clone size: NA; D gene: TRBD1; J gene: TRBJ1-1; V gene: TRBV18; CDR3 protein: ASSARQGNTEAF
clone size: NA; D gene: TRBD1; J gene: TRBJ1-5; V gene: TRBV2; CDR3 protein: ASQTGGSNQPQH
clone size: NA; D gene: NA; J gene: TRBJ1-5; V gene: TRBV3-1/TRBV3-2; CDR3 protein: ASSQMAVSNQPQH
clone size: NA; D gene: TRBD2; J gene: TRBJ2-1; V gene: TRBV11-2; CDR3 protein: ASSLTSGGKGSYNEQF
clone size: NA; D gene: NA; J gene: TRBJ2-3; V gene: TRBV6-5; CDR3 protein: ASTGGGTQY